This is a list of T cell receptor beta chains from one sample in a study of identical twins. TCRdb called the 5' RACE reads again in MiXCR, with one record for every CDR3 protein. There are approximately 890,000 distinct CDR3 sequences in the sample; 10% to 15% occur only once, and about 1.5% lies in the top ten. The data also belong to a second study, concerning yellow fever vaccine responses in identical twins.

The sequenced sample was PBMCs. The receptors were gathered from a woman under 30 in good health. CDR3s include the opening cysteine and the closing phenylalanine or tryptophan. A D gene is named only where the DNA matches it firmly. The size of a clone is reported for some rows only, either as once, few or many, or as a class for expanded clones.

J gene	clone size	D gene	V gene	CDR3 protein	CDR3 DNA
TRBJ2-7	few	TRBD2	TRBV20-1	CSASQGLAGEWYEQYF	TGCAGTGCTAGTCAGGGACTAGCGGGAGAATGGTACGAGCAGTACTTC
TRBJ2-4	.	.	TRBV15	CATSRDIPGAGDIQYF	TGTGCCACCAGCAGAGATATACCAGGGGCAGGGGACATTCAGTACTTC
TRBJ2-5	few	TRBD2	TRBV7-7	CARRGIPGGETQYF	TGTGCCAGACGGGGTATACCGGGGGGAGAGACCCAGTACTTC
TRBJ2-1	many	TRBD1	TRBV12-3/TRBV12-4	CASSPRQGRDEQFF	TGTGCCAGCAGTCCGAGACAGGGGCGGGATGAGCAGTTCTTC
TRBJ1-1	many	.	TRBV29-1	CSVLGGGTEAFF	TGCAGCGTCCTTGGGGGCGGGACTGAAGCTTTCTTT
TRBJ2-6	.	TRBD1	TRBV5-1	CASSDGQGGAGANVLTF	TGCGCCAGCAGCGACGGACAGGGTGGGGCCGGGGCCAACGTCCTGACTTTC
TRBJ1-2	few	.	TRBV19	CASNSDRSVDGYTF	TGTGCCAGTAACAGCGACAGAAGCGTAGATGGCTACACCTTC
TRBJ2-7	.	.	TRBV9	CASSVAWGNEQYF	TGTGCCAGCAGCGTAGCTTGGGGGAACGAGCAGTACTTC
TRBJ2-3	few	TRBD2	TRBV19	CASSSPGGGPADTQYF	TGTGCCAGTAGTTCTCCGGGGGGAGGCCCCGCAGATACGCAGTATTTT
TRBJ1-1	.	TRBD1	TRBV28	CASSLLTGANTEAFF	TGTGCCAGCAGTTTACTGACAGGGGCGAACACTGAAGCTTTCTTT
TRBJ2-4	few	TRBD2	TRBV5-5	CASATGTSGTLAKNIQYF	TGTGCCAGCGCAACCGGGACTAGCGGGACCCTAGCCAAAAACATTCAGTACTTC
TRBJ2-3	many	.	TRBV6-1	CASASKFVRGFTDTQYF	TGTGCCAGCGCCTCTAAATTTGTCCGAGGGTTCACAGATACGCAGTATTTT
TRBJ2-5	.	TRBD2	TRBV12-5	CASVGLAGGLGETQYF	TGTGCTAGTGTTGGACTAGCGGGAGGTCTAGGAGAGACCCAGTACTTC
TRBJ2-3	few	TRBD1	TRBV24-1	CATSDPAGTGGTDTQYF	TGTGCCACCAGTGATCCGGCCGGGACAGGGGGCACAGATACGCAGTATTTT
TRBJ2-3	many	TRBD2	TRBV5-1	CASSFKGGDTQYF	TGCGCCAGCAGCTTCAAGGGAGGGGATACGCAGTATTTT
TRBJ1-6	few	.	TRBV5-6	CASRADKHDNSPLHF	TGTGCCAGCAGGGCGGACAAGCATGATAATTCACCCCTCCACTTT